This T cell receptor (beta chain) appears in the sequencing data of a study of cytomegalovirus exposure and HLA in healthy donors. Overall study: Of approximately 400 genotyped donors, 65% to 85% clustered with self-reported Caucasian donors.

As for this clone: The antigen is not known.

The V gene's germline CDR1 is SQVTM and CDR2 ANQGSEA. Unmatched junction bases numbered 9, after V lost 7 bases and J lost 4 bases. The CDR3 covers 13 residues. The PCR was carried out with 60 Vbeta primers and 13 Jbeta primers. TCRdb's copy holds only in-frame clones and misses some; the assay was immunoSEQ multiplex PCR. Among roughly 150,000 clones listed, 73% were seen once. General study findings and limits: As a later analysis showed, a missense DCLRE1C variant was linked to trimming of TCR beta V- and J-genes. Links to common viral pathogens appeared, in a later analysis, for several of the most significant clusters.

This TCR derives from a woman under 30 in good health and CMV-seropositive. Sequencing used PBMCs. This rearrangement joins TRBV29-1 to TRBJ1-1, with TRBD1 matching 7 bases. CDR3 in amino acids: CSGRQGLGTEAFF. CDR3 nucleotide sequence: TGCAGCGGCCGACAGGGTCTGGGCACTGAAGCTTTCTTT. The variable domain in full, completed from reference TRBV29-1 and TRBJ1-1, reads SAVISQKPSRDICQRGTSLTIQCQVDSQVTMMFWYRQQPGQSLTLIATANQGSEATYESGFVIDKFPISRPNLTFSTLTVSNMSPEDSSIYLCSGRQGLGTEAFFGQGTRLTVV.